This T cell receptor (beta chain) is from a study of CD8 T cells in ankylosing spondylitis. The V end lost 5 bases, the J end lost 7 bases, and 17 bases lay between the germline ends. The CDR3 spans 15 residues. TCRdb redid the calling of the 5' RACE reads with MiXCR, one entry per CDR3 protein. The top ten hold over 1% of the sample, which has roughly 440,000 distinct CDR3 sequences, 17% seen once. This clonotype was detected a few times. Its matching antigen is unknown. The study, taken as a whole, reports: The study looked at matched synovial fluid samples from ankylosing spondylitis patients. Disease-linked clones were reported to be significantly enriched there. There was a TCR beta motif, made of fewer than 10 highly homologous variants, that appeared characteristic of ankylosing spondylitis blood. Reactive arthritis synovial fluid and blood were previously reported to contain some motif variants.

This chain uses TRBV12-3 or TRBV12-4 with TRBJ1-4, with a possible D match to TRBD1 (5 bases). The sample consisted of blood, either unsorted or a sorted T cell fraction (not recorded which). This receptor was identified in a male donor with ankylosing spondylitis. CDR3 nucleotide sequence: TGTGCCAGCAGTCCTCGCCGCAGGGACGGTGAAAAACTGTTTTTT. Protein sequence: CASSPRRRDGEKLFF.